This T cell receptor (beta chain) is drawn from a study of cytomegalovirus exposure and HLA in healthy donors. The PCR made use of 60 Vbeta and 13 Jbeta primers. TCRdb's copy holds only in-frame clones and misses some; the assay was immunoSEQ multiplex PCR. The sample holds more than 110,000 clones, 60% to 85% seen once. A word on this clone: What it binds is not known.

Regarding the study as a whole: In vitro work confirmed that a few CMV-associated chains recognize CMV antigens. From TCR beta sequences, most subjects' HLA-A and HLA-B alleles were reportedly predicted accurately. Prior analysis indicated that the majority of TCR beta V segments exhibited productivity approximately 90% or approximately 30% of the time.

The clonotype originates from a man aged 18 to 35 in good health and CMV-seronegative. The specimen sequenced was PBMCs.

CDR3 amino acids: CATSRGGGASYQETQYF. The DNA for the CDR3 is TGTGCCACCAGCAGAGGCGGGGGGGCCTCCTACCAAGAGACCCAGTACTTC. The chain carries TRBV15 and TRBJ2-5, with TRBD2 identical over 9 bases. The CDR3 loop spans 17 amino acids. The germline CDR1 and CDR2 sequences are LNHNV and YYDKDF (reference sequence). V lost 1 base to trimming and J lost 0 bases; unmatched junction nucleotides: 6.